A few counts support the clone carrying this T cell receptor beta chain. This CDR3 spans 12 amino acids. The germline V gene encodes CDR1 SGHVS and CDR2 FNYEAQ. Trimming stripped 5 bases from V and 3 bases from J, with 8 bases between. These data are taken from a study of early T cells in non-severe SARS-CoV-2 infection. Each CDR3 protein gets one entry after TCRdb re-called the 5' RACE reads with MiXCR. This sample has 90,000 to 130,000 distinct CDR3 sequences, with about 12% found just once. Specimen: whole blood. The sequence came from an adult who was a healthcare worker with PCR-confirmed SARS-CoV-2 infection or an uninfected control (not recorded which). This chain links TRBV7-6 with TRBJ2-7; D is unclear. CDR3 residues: CASSPKGYEQYF. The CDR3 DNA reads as TGTGCCAGCAGCCCTAAGGGCTACGAGCAGTACTTC.